This TCR beta chain originates from a study of CD8+ T cells in alopecia areata. Study in general: Severity among treated patients was scored by the percentage of scalp area affected.

In each case, RNA was isolated and then reverse transcribed into cDNA as the sequencing template. This table comes from immunoSEQ multiplex PCR, and its TCRdb copy is limited to in-frame clones, with some not included. Of 130,000 or so clones detected, around 60% appear once; the ten largest clones hold around 5.4%. Only a few counts were recorded for this clone. Stated treatment: oral pan-JAK inhibitor, 5-10 mg twice daily. From germline, CDR1 is SEHNR and CDR2 FQNEAQ (reference sequence). Deletions cut 4 bases from V and 6 bases from J, with 11 bases between. The length of the CDR3 is 13 residues. The material was CD4+ T cells sorted from blood, obtained at week 4, from a patient treated with tofacitinib. This chain links TRBV7-9 with TRBJ2-3; possible D gene TRBD1, 6 bases. The TCR sequence derives from a human donor with alopecia areata. The CDR3 loop reads CASSSNRADTQYF. The CDR3, as DNA: TGTGCCAGCAGCTCCAACAGGGCCGATACGCAGTATTTT.